This T cell receptor beta chain stems from a study of shared clonotypes between healthy human individuals. Generated by immunoSEQ multiplex PCR, the TCRdb table keeps only in-frame clones and is missing some. The data contain 450,000 to 500,000 clones, 81% of them seen just once; the ten biggest clones take up about 13%. This CDR3 spans 14 amino acids. With 5 bases clipped from V and 3 bases from J, the junction kept 3 bases outside the gene matches. Germline V gene lookup returns CDR1 MNHEY and CDR2 SMNVEV (reference sequence). This clone has more than one count but fewer than ten. This rearrangement joins TRBV27 to TRBJ2-1; TRBD1 aligns across 8 bases. This receptor was identified in a woman aged 40 to 49 in good health. Some clones in this sample may be carry-over from other donors' samples. Sequenced material: PBMCs. The CDR3 protein is CASSRTGLYNEQFF. Written as DNA, the CDR3 is TGTGCCAGCAGTCGGACAGGGCTCTACAATGAGCAGTTCTTC.